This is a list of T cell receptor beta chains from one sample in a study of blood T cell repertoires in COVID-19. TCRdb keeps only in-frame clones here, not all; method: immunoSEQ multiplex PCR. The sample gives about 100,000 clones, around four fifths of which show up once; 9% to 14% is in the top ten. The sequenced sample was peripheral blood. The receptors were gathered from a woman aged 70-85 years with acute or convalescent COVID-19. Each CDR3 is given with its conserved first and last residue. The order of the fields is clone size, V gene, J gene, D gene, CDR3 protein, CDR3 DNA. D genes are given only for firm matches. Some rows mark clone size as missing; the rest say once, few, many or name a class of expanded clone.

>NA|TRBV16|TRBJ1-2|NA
CASSQAPEGTYGYTF
TGTGCCAGCAGCCAGGCTCCAGAGGGTACCTATGGCTACACCTTC
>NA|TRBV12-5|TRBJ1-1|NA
CACGLGGGGTPEAFF
TGTGCTTGTGGTTTGGGGGGGGGCGGGACGCCTGAAGCTTTCTTT
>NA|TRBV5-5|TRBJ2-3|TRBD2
CASSALAGVPSTDTQYF
TGTGCCAGCAGCGCTCTAGCGGGGGTACCTAGCACAGATACGCAGTATTTT
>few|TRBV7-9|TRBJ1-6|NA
CASSLAQGPRTLHF
TGTGCCAGCAGCTTAGCCCAGGGTCCAAGGACCCTCCACTTT
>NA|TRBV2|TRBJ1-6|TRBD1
CASTGTGVYNSPLHF
TGTGCCAGCACCGGGACAGGGGTCTACAATTCACCCCTCCACTTT
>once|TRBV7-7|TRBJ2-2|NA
CASSLGDIDTGELFF
TGTGCCAGCAGCTTAGGGGACATAGACACCGGGGAGCTGTTTTTT
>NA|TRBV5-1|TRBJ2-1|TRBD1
CASSYGQENNEQFF
TGCGCCAGCAGTTACGGACAGGAAAACAATGAGCAGTTCTTC
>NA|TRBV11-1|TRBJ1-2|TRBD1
CASSRRQGDYGYTF
TGTGCCAGCAGCCGCCGACAGGGCGACTATGGCTACACCTTC
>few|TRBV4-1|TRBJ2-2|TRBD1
CASSRAQGLDGELFF
TGCGCCAGCAGCCGAGCACAGGGGCTGGACGGGGAGCTGTTTTTT
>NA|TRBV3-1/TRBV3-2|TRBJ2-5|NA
CASSLNSGAEAQYF
TGTGCCAGCAGCCTTAATAGCGGCGCAGAGGCCCAGTACTTC
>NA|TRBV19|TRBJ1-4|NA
CASKYQGREKLFF
TGTGCCAGTAAATACCAGGGGAGAGAAAAACTGTTTTTT
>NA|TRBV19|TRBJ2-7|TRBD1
CASSLGQGYEQYF
TGTGCCAGTAGCCTGGGACAGGGTTACGAGCAGTACTTC
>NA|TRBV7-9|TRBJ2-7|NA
CASSFSGDTYEQYF
TGTGCCAGCAGCTTTTCCGGGGATACCTACGAGCAGTACTTC
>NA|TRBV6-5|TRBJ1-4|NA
CASMARPNSNEKLFF
TGTGCCAGCATGGCCAGGCCTAACTCTAATGAAAAACTGTTTTTT
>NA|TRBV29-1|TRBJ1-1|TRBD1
CSGSTGGNTEAFF
TGCAGCGGTTCGACAGGGGGGAACACTGAAGCTTTCTTT
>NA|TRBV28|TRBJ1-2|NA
CASSFRQVFHGYTF
TGTGCCAGCAGTTTCAGACAGGTCTTCCATGGCTACACCTTC
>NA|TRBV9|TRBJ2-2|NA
CASSVWGANTGELFF
TGTGCCAGCAGCGTATGGGGCGCGAACACCGGGGAGCTGTTTTTT
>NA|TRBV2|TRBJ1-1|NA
CASSVPDRDTEAFF
TGTGCCAGCAGTGTCCCGGACAGAGACACTGAAGCTTTCTTT
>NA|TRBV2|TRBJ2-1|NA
CASTQDSSYNEQFF
TGTGCCAGCACGCAGGACTCCTCCTACAATGAGCAGTTCTTC
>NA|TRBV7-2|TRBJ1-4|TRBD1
CASSGGRTGLFF
TGTGCCAGCAGCGGAGGTCGGACAGGCCTGTTTTTT
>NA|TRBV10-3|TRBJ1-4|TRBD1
CAISQGGGNEKLFF
TGTGCCATCAGTCAGGGGGGAGGTAATGAAAAACTGTTTTTT
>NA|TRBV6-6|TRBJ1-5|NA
CASSDRGDQPQHF
TGTGCCAGCAGCGACCGGGGGGATCAGCCCCAGCATTTT
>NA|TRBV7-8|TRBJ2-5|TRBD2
CASSVGLAGETQYF
TGTGCCAGCAGCGTAGGACTAGCGGGAGAGACCCAGTACTTC